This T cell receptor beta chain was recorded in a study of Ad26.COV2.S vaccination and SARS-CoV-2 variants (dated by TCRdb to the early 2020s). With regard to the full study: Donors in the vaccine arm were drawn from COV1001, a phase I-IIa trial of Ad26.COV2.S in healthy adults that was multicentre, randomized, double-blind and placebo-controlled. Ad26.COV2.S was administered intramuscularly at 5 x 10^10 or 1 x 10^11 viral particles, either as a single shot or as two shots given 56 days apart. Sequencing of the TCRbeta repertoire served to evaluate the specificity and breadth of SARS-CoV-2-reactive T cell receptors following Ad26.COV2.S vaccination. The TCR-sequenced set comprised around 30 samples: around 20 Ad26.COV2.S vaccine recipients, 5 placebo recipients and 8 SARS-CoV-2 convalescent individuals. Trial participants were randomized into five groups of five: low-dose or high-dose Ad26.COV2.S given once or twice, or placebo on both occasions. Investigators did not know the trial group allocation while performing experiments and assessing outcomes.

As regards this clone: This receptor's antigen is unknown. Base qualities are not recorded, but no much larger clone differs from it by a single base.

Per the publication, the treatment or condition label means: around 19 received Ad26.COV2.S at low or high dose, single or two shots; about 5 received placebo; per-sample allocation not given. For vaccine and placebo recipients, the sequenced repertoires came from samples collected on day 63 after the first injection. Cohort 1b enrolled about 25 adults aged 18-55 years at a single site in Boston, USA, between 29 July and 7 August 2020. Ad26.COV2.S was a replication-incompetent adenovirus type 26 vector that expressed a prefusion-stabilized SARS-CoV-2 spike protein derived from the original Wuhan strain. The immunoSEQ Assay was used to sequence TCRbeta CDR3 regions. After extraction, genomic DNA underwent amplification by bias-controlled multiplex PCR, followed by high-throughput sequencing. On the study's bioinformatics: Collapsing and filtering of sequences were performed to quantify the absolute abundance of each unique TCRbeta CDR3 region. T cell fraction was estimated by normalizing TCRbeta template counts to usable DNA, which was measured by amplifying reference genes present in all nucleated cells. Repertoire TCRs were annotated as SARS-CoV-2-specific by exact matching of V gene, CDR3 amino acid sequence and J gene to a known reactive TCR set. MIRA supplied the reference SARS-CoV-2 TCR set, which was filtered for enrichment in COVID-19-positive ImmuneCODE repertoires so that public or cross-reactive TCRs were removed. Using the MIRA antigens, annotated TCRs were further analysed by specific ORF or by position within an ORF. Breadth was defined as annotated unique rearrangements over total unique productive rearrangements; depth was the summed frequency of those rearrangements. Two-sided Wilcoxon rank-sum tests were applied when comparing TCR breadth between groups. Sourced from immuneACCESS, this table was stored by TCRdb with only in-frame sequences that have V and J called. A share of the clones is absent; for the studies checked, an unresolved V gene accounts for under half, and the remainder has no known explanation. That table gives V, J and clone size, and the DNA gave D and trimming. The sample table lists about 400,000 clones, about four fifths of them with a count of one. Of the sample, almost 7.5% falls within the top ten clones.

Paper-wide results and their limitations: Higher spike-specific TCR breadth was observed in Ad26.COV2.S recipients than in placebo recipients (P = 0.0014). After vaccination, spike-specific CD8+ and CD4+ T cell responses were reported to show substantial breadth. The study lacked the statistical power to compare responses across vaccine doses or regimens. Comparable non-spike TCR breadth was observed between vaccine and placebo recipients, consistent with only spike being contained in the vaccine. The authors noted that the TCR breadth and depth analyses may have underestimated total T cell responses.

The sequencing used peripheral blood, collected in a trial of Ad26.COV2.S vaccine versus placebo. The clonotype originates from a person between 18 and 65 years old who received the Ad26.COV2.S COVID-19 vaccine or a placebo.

In nucleotides, the sequence is TGTGCCAGCAGCTTGGCACGGGCTGTGGAGGTC. Its amino acids are CASSLARAVEV. The chain is assembled from TRBV5-4 and TRBJ2-7, with no confident D gene call. The CDR3 numbers 11 residues from cysteine through valine. The read is trimmed to its CDR3 DNA, 33 bases read in frame from base 1. As encoded in the germline V gene (reference sequence), CDR1 is SGHNT while CDR2 is YYREEE.